Listed here are 15 T cell receptor beta chains from one sample, sequenced in a study of CD8 T cells in ankylosing spondylitis. MiXCR was run by TCRdb on the 5' RACE reads, yielding one entry per CDR3 protein. The sample yields roughly 250,000 distinct CDR3 sequences, over 8.5% seen once. The material sequenced was blood, either unsorted or a sorted T cell fraction (not recorded which). These receptors all come from a male donor with ankylosing spondylitis or in good health (not recorded which).

This clonotype has a handful of counts. The rearrangement joins TRBV7-2 to TRBJ2-7; 11 bases align to TRBD1. The CDR3 has 16 residues. Germline V gene lookup returns CDR1 SGHTA and CDR2 FQGNSA. V dropped 1 base and J dropped 2; count of bases not matched to a gene: 4. CDR3 in amino acids: CASSLDGTGGTYEQYF. The DNA of the CDR3 is TGTGCCAGCAGCTTAGACGGGACAGGGGGAACCTACGAGCAGTACTTC.

There are many counts of this clonotype. CDR3 region: CASSQVLQGIGQPQHF. The CDR3 nucleotides read TGCGCCAGCAGCCAAGTTCTGCAGGGGATAGGTCAGCCCCAGCATTTT. The chain couples TRBV4-3 to TRBJ1-5; D is perhaps TRBD1 (6 bases). V lost 1 base and J lost 6, with 16 bases in between. Germline-derived CDR1 and CDR2 are LGHNA and YSLEER. The CDR3 has 16 residues.

In this sample, this clonotype turned up many times. The J gene is TRBJ1-5, the V gene TRBV6-5; possibly TRBD1 for D (5 bases). Germline CDR1 and CDR2: MNHEY and SVGAGI. This CDR3 comprises 13 residues. The V gene lost 4 bases and the J gene lost 9 bases, with 13 bases spanning the gap. The CDR3 spells CASSSAPTAPQHF. The CDR3, as DNA: TGTGCCAGCAGTTCTGCCCCGACAGCGCCCCAGCATTTT.

This clonotype came up many times. V usage is TRBV20-1 and J usage is TRBJ2-1, with a weak D call TRBD2 (5 bases). This CDR3 has 11 amino acids. V shed 6 bases and J shed 4 bases, with 7 bases lying between them. CDR1 and CDR2 (germline): DFQATT, SNEGSKA (reference sequence). The CDR3 bases are TGCAGTGCCGGGGATTACAATGAGCAGTTCTTC. Translation: CSAGDYNEQFF.

This clonotype was recorded at least ten times. The chain has TRBV20-1 and TRBJ1-1, with a possible D match to TRBD1 (6 bases). The CDR3 totals 13 residues. Trimming removed 2 bases from V and 6 bases from J, with 13 bases in between. CDR1 DFQATT and CDR2 SNEGSKA come from the germline V gene (reference sequence). For the CDR3, the DNA is TGCAGTGCTAGACCCTCGGGGGCGCCTGAAGCTTTCTTT. The encoded protein is CSARPSGAPEAFF.

This clonotype was seen many times. The chain joins TRBV20-1 to TRBJ2-5; a possible D gene is TRBD1 (5 bases). The length of the CDR3 is 12 residues. Per germline, CDR1 DFQATT and CDR2 SNEGSKA (reference sequence). With 7 bases removed from V and 5 bases from J, the gap between germline ends came to 14 bases. The CDR3 DNA reads as TGCAGTGGACAGAGCCGTGGGGAGACCCAGTACTTC. This gives the protein CSGQSRGETQYF.

This clonotype was detected a few times. The rearrangement links TRBV18 to TRBJ1-5; 12 bases map to TRBD1. CDR1 is KGHSH, CDR2 LQKENI, per germline. The CDR3 runs to 15 residues. V dropped 6 bases and J dropped 9; count of bases not matched to a gene: 9. DNA of the CDR3: TGTGCCAGCTCGGCCGGGACAGGGGGCGCCGGGCCCCAGCATTTT. Its protein is CASSAGTGGAGPQHF. The full variable domain, rest sourced from reference TRBV18 and TRBJ1-5, is NAGVMQNPRHLVRRRGQEARLRCSPMKGHSHVYWYRQLPEEGLKFMVYLQKENIIDESGMPKERFSAEFPKEGPSILRIQQVVRGDSAAYFCASSAGTGGAGPQHFGDGTRLSIL.

This clonotype was counted many times. The chain links TRBV7-2 to TRBJ2-3, with 8 positions matching TRBD2. The CDR3 is made up of 16 amino acids. V gave up 4 bases and J gave up 2 bases; unmatched junction bases: 8. Germline CDR1 is SGHTA and CDR2 is FQGNSA. The CDR3 sequence: CASSSRTSGLTDTQYF. CDR3 nucleotides: TGTGCCAGCAGCTCCCGTACTAGCGGCCTCACAGATACGCAGTATTTT.

At least ten counts were recorded for this clonotype. This chain links TRBV7-6 with TRBJ2-3, with D unclear. With 4 bases removed from V and 0 bases from J, the gap between germline ends came to 5 bases. Germline V gives CDR1 SGHVS, CDR2 FNYEAQ. The CDR3 contains 13 residues. The CDR3 region is CASSSLSTDTQYF. Written as DNA, the CDR3 is TGTGCCAGCAGCTCTCTCAGCACAGATACGCAGTATTTT.

As to this clonotype: Being one base from a much bigger clone, this may be a read error. The CDR3 DNA sequence: TGTGCCTGCTCCATCGATTCGAACACTGAAGCTTTCTTT. It codes for CACSIDSNTEAFF. The chain joins TRBV18 to TRBJ1-1; no definite D call. Germline CDR1 and CDR2: KGHSH and LQKENI. This CDR3 has 13 amino acids.

The sample holds a few counts of this clonotype. This sequence joins TRBV20-1 and TRBJ1-4, with D unresolved. This CDR3 comprises 14 residues. Germline V lookup: CDR1 DFQATT, CDR2 SNEGSKA (reference sequence). Trimming removed 7 bases at V and 7 bases at J, with 19 bases between. DNA of the CDR3: TGCAGTGTCCCAAGCGGCCTTACCCCTGAAAAACTGTTTTTT. As protein: CSVPSGLTPEKLFF.

This clonotype was counted at least ten times. The chain carries TRBV7-9 and TRBJ1-1; 7 nucleotides agree with TRBD1. This CDR3 has 14 amino acids. Germline trimming cut 5 bases from V and 6 bases from J; bases unmatched to any gene: 9. CDR1 and CDR2 from the germline V gene are SEHNR and FQNEAQ (reference sequence). The chain's CDR3 is CASSLSLGQPEAFF. The CDR3 DNA sequence: TGTGCCAGCAGCCTTAGCCTGGGACAGCCTGAAGCTTTCTTT.

This sequence joins TRBV3-1 and TRBJ1-1; D might be TRBD1 (5 bases). V lost 1 base and J lost 0, with 15 bases in between. CDR1 is LGHDT and CDR2 is YNNKEL in the germline V gene (reference sequence). The CDR3 spans 17 residues. Here the CDR3 DNA reads TGTGCCAGCAGCCAAGGGGCCCCGGGACGATTGAACACTGAAGCTTTCTTT. It yields the protein CASSQGAPGRLNTEAFF.

Many counts were recorded for this clonotype. The rearrangement uses TRBV7-9 and TRBJ2-2, with no clear D. Per the germline V gene, CDR1 is SEHNR and CDR2 is FQNEAQ (reference sequence). CDR3 length equals 16 residues. The V and J ends lost 5 bases and 0 bases respectively, with 13 bases between them. Written as DNA, the CDR3 is TGTGCCAGCAGCCTTTCGGACCTTTCGAACACCGGGGAGCTGTTTTTT. Its translation: CASSLSDLSNTGELFF.

The chain joins TRBV20-1 to TRBJ2-7; 7 nucleotides line up with TRBD2. Germline V gene lookup returns CDR1 DFQATT and CDR2 SNEGSKA (reference sequence). The CDR3 covers 16 residues. V lost 3 bases and J lost 6; bases outside the gene matches: 17. In DNA form, the CDR3 reads TGCAGTGCTAGGGACCCCGGCCAGCGGGACCCATTCGAGCAGTACTTC. Translation: CSARDPGQRDPFEQYF.